A single TCR beta chain is shown here with its context. This CDR3 is built from 16 residues. From germline, CDR1 is MNHEY and CDR2 SMNVEV (reference sequence). The V segment lost 0 bases and the J segment 3 bases; nucleotides outside the gene matches: 5. The data were taken from a study of shared clonotypes between healthy human individuals. About the study: Each donor contributed plates that comprised three CD4 naive, three CD4 memory, two CD8 naive and one CD8 memory.

For sorted subsets, approximately 0.2 ug DNA per replicate equaled about 30,000 T cell genomes. Produced via immunoSEQ multiplex PCR; TCRdb's table is partial and in-frame only. The sample contains about 660,000 clones, about 74% of which appear only once. The chain combines TRBV27 with TRBJ2-7; TRBD2 matches at 10 bases. The receptor was isolated from a woman aged 25-40 years in good health. Sequenced material: memory CD4+ T cells sorted from blood. Subset of the sample: CD45RA-negative fraction. CDR3 sequence: CASSLSSGRIDYEQYF. The CDR3 DNA is TGTGCCAGCAGTTTATCTAGCGGGAGGATCGACTACGAGCAGTACTTC.